The 14 T cell receptor beta chains in this list originate from one sample, sequenced in a study of cytomegalovirus exposure and HLA in healthy donors. The primer mix had 60 Vbeta and 13 Jbeta primers. Assay: immunoSEQ multiplex PCR; the TCRdb copy retains only in-frame clones and omits some. The repertoire holds about 61,000 clones, with more than 80% as singletons. Sample: PBMCs. Receptors originate from a man between 25 and 39 years old in good health and CMV-seropositive.

The gene calls are TRBV5-1 and TRBJ1-1, with 7 bases identical to TRBD1. Germline CDR1 SGHRS, CDR2 YFSETQ. This CDR3 contains 15 residues. V gave up 4 bases and J gave up 0 bases; unmatched junction bases: 6. CDR3 loop: CASSPRQGLNTEAFF. The CDR3, as DNA: TGCGCCAGCAGCCCACGACAGGGTCTGAACACTGAAGCTTTCTTT.

The chain is built from TRBV4-1 and TRBJ2-2; TRBD2 matches 11 bases. Germline CDR1 MGHRA, CDR2 YSYEKL. After removal of 5 bases from V and 7 bases from J, the junction contained 9 bases not matched to a gene. This CDR3 has 16 residues. The CDR3 DNA is TGCGCCAGCAGCAGTACTAGCGGGAGAACGGGCGGGGAGCTGTTTTTT. Translated, it gives CASSSTSGRTGGELFF.

V gene TRBV4-3 combines with J gene TRBJ2-1, with 8 bases fitting TRBD2. This CDR3 contains 14 residues. CDR1 LGHNA and CDR2 YSLEER come from the germline V gene. V lost 0 bases to trimming and J lost 11 bases; unmatched junction nucleotides: 6. CDR3 in DNA: TGCGCCAGCAGCCAAGATAGAAGCGGGGGCAAGCAGTTCTTC. Translating it yields CASSQDRSGGKQFF.

The chain has TRBV11-2 and TRBJ2-2, with D possibly TRBD2 on 5 matching bases. The V end lost 5 bases, the J end lost 5 bases, and 18 bases lay between the germline ends. This CDR3 contains 16 residues. The germline CDR1 and CDR2 sequences are SGHAT and FQNNGV. CDR3 amino acids: CASSLRGSPWTGELFF. DNA of the CDR3: TGTGCCAGCAGCCTGAGAGGGAGCCCATGGACCGGGGAGCTGTTTTTT.

The chain uses TRBV12-5 and TRBJ1-2; D possibly corresponds to TRBD1 (5 bases). V shed 3 bases and J shed 1 base, with 9 bases lying between them. CDR3 length: 14 amino acids. Germline loops: CDR1 LGHNT, CDR2 FRNRAP. CDR3 bases: TGTGCTAGTGGTTTTTCGGGGGTTAACTATGGCTACACCTTC. It codes for CASGFSGVNYGYTF. Based on the CDR3 plus reference TRBV12-5 and TRBJ1-2, the full variable domain is DARVTQTPRHKVTEMGQEVTMRCQPILGHNTVFWYRQTMMQGLELLAYFRNRAPLDDSGMPKDRFSAEMPDATLATLKIQPSEPRDSAVYFCASGFSGVNYGYTFGSGTRLTVV.

This chain links TRBV19 with TRBJ2-7; the match to TRBD1 covers 9 bases. The trim removed 6 bases at V and 5 bases at J, leaving 11 bases unmatched. The CDR3 loop spans 15 amino acids. In germline, CDR1 is LNHDA, CDR2 SQIVND (reference sequence). The CDR3 reads CASSDSGTGRHEQYF. CDR3 bases: TGTGCCAGTAGCGATTCCGGGACAGGGCGGCACGAGCAGTACTTC.

CDR3 sequence: CASSLYGGQNTEAFF. The DNA for the CDR3 is TGTGCCAGCAGCTTATACGGGGGGCAGAACACTGAAGCTTTCTTT. This sequence joins TRBV7-2 and TRBJ1-1, with D possibly matching TRBD1 (6 bases). The CDR3 is 15 amino acids. Germline CDR1 SGHTA, CDR2 FQGNSA. The V end was cut by 2 bases, the J end by 1 base, with 11 bases between.

V usage is TRBV7-2 and J usage is TRBJ2-3, with 11 nucleotides matching TRBD2. CDR3 length: 17 residues. Germline lookup yields CDR1 SGHTA and CDR2 FQGNSA. V shed 1 base, J shed 2 bases, and the junction held 5 bases outside the gene matches. Written as DNA, the CDR3 is TGTGCCAGCAGCTTAGTCGGGACTAGCGGAACCACAGATACGCAGTATTTT. It is translated as CASSLVGTSGTTDTQYF.

The chain carries TRBV7-9 and TRBJ2-7, with 7 bases that match TRBD1. With V trimmed by 0 bases and J by 4 bases, 6 bases remained unmatched. The CDR3 totals 15 residues. Germline V lookup: CDR1 SEHNR, CDR2 FQNEAQ (reference sequence). The DNA for the CDR3 is TGTGCCAGCAGCTTAGCGCAGGGGGTGGGTTACGAGCAGTACTTC. Protein product: CASSLAQGVGYEQYF.

There are a few counts of this clone. As DNA, the CDR3 is TGCGCCAGCTCGACAGAATATAGCAATCAGCCCCAGCATTTT. This codes for CASSTEYSNQPQHF. The rearrangement uses TRBV4-1 and TRBJ1-5, with D possibly TRBD1 on 5 matching bases. CDR3 length equals 14 residues. Germline lookup yields CDR1 MGHRA and CDR2 YSYEKL. The V gene lost 8 bases and the J gene lost 0 bases, with 11 bases spanning the gap.

The chain has TRBV14 and TRBJ2-7; 8 bases align to TRBD1. This CDR3 has 19 amino acids. The germline V gene has CDR1 SGHDN and CDR2 FVKESK. The V and J ends lost 0 bases and 6 bases, in that order; junction bases with no gene match: 19. CDR3 residues: CASSQDWGRGPKLGGEQYF. As DNA, the CDR3 is TGTGCCAGCAGCCAAGATTGGGGCAGGGGGCCCAAATTAGGAGGCGAGCAGTACTTC.

The chain uses TRBV28 and TRBJ1-5; 8 bases match TRBD1. CDR3 length equals 18 residues. Unmatched junction bases numbered 12, after V lost 5 bases and J lost 0 bases. CDR1 MDHEN and CDR2 SYDVKM come from the germline V gene. The CDR3 spells CASSPFRDRTHSNQPQHF. CDR3 nucleotides: TGTGCCAGCAGTCCGTTCCGGGACAGGACACATAGCAATCAGCCCCAGCATTTT.

The chain uses TRBV7-3 and TRBJ1-1; D is perhaps TRBD1 (5 bases). The CDR3 spans 17 residues. Trimming cost V 9 bases and J 3 bases, with 26 bases left between them. Germline loops: CDR1 SGHTA, CDR2 FQGTGA. The CDR3 bases are TGTGCCAGATTAGACGGGGGGAGTTGCGAGTCAGACACTGAAGCTTTCTTT. Residues: CARLDGGSCESDTEAFF.

J is TRBJ2-3 and V is TRBV5-8, with 10 bases fitting TRBD2. The junction had 3 bases not matched to a gene; V was cut back by 4 bases and J by 1 base. Germline CDR1 reads SGHTS; CDR2 reads YDEGEE. CDR3 length: 15 amino acids. The CDR3 bases are TGTGCCAGCAGCCTAGCGGGAGTGGGCACAGATACGCAGTATTTT. This sequence encodes CASSLAGVGTDTQYF.